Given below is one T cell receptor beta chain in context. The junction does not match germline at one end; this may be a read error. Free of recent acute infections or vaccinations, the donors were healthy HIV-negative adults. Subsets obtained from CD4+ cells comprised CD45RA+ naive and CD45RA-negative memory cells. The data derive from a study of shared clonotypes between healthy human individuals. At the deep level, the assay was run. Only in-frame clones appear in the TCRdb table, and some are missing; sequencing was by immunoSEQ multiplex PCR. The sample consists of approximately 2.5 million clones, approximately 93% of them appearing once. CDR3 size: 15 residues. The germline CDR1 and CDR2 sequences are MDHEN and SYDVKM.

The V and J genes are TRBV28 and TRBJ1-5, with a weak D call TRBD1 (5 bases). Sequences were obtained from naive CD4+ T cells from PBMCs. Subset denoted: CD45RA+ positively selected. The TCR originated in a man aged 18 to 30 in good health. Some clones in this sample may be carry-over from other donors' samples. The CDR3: CVSNPSGGINQPQHF. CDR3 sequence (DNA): TGTGTCAGCAATCCCAGTGGGGGGATAAATCAGCCCCAGCATTTT. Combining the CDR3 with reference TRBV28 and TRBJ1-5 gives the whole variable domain DVKVTQSSRYLVKRTGEKVFLECVQDMDHENMFWYRQDPGLGLRLIYFSYDVKMKEKGDIPEGYSVSREKKERFSLILESASTNQTSMYLCVSNPSGGINQPQHFGDGTRLSIL.